This T cell receptor beta chain was retrieved from a study of monozygotic twins with inflammatory bowel disease. TCRdb reprocessed the 5' RACE reads and stores each CDR3 protein as one record, lacking DNA. This sample's table has under 350,000 distinct CDR3 sequences. CDR3 length: 12 residues. This clonotype originated in a human donor with ulcerative colitis or Crohn's disease, or a healthy co-twin of an affected twin (not recorded which). The sequencing input was blood. The V gene is TRBV12-3 or TRBV12-4, the J gene TRBJ2-1; TCRdb calls TRBD2, which cannot be checked without DNA. CDR3 loop: CASSSGTSGDFF.